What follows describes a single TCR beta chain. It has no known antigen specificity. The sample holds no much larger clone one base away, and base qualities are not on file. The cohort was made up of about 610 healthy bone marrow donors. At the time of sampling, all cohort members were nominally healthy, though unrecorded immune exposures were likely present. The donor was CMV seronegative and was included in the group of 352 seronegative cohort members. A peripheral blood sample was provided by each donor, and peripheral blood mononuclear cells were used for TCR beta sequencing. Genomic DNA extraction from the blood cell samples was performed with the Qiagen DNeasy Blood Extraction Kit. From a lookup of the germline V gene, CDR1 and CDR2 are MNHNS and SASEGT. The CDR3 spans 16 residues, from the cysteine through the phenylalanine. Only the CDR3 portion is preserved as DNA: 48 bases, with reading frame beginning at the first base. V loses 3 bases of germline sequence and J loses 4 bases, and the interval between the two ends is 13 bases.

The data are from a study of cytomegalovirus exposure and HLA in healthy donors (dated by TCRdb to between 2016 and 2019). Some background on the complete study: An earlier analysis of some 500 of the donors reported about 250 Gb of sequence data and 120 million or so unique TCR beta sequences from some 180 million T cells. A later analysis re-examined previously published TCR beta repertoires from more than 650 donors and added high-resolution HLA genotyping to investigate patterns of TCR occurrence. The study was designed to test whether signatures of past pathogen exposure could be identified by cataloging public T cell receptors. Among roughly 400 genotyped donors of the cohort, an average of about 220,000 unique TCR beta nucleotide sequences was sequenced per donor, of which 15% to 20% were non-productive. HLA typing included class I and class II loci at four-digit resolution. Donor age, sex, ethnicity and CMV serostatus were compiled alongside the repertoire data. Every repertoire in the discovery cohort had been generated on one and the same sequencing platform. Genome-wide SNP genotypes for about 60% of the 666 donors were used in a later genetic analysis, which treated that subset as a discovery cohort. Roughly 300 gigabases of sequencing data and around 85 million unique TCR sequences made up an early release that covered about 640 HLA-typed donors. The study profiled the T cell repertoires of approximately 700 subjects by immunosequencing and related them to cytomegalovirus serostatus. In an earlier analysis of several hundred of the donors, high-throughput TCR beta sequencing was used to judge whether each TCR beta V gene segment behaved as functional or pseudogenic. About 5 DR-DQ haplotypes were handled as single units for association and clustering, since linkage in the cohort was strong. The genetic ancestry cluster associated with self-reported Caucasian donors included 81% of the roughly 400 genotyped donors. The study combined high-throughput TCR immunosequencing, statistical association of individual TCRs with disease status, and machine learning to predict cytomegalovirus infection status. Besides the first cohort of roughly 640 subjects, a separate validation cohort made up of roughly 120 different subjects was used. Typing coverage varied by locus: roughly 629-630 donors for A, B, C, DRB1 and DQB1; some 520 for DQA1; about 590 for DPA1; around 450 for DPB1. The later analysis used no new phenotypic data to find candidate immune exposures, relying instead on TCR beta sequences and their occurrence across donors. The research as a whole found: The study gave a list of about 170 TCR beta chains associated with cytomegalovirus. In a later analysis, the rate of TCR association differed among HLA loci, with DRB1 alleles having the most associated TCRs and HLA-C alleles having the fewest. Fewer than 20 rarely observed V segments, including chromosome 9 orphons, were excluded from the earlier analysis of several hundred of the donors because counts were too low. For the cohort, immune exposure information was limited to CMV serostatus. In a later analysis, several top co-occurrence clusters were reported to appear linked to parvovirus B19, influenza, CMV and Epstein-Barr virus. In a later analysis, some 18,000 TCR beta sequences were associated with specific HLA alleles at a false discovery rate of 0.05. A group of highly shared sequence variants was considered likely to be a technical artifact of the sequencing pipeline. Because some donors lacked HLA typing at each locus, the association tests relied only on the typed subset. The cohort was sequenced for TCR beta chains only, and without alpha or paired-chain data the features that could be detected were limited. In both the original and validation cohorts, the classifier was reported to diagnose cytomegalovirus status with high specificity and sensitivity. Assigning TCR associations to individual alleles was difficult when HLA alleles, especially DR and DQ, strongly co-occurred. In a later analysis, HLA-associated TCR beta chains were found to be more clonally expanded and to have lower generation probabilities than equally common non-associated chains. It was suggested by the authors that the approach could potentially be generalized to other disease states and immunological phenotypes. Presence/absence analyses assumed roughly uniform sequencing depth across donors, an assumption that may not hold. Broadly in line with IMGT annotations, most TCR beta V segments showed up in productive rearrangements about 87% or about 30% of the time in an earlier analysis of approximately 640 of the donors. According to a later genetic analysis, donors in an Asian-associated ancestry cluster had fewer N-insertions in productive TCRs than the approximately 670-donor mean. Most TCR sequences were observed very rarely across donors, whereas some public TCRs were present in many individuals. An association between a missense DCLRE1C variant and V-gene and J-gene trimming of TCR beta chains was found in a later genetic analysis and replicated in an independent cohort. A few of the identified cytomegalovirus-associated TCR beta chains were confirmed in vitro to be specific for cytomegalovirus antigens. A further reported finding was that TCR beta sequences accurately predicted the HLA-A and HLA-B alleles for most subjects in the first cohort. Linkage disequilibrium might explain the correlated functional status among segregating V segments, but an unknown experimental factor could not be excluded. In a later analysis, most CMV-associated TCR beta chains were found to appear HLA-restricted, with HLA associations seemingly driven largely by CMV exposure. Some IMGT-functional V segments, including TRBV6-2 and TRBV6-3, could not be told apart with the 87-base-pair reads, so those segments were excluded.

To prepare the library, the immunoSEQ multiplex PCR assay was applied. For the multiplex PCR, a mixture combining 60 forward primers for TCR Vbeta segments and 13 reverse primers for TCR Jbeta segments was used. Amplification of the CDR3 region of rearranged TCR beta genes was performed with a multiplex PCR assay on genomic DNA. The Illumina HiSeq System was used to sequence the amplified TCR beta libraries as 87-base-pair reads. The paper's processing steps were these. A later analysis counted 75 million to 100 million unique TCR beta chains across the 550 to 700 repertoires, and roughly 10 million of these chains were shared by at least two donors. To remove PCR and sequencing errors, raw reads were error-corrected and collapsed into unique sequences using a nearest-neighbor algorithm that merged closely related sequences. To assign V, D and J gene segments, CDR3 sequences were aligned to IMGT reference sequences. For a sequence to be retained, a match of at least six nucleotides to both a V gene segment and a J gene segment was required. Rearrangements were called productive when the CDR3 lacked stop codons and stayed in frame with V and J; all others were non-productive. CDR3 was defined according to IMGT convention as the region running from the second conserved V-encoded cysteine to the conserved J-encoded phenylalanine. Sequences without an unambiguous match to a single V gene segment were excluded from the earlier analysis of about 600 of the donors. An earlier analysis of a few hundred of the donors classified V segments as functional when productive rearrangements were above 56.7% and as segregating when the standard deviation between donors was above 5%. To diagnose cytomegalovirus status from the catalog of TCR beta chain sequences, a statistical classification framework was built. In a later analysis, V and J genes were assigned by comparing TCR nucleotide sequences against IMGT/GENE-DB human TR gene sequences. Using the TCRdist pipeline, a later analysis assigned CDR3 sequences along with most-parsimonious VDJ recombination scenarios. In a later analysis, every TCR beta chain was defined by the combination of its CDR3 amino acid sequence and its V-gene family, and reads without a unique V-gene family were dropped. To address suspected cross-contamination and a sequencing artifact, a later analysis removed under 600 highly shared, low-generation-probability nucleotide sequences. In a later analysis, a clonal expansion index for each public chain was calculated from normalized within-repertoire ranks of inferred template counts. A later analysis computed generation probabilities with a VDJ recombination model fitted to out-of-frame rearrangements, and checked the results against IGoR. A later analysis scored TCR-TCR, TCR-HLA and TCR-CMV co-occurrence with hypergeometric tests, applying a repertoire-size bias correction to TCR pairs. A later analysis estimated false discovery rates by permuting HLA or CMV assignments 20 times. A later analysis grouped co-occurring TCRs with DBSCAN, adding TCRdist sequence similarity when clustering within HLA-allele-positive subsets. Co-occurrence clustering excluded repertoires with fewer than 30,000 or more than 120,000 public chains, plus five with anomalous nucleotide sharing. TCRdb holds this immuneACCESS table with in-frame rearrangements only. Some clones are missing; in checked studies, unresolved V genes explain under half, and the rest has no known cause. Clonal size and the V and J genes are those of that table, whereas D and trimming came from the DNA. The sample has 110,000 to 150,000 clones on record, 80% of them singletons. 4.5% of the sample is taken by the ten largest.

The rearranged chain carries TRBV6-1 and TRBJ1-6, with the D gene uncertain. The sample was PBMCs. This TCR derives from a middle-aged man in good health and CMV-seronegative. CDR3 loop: CASSEHTVAYNSPLHF. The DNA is TGTGCCAGCAGTGAGCACACCGTAGCGTATAATTCACCCCTCCACTTT.